This T cell receptor (beta chain) emerged from a study of monozygotic twins with inflammatory bowel disease. For this clonotype: Its antigen is as yet unknown.

Study findings and constraints: Limited power may explain why concordant and discordant twins showed no difference in repertoire similarity.

The CDR3 runs 16 residues. Per the germline V gene, CDR1 is SGHTA and CDR2 is FQGNSA. Blood samples, whole and unsorted for T cells, yielded the isolated total RNA. Each UMI, carrying a 6-nucleotide sample barcode, came from template switching. TCRdb reworked the 5' RACE reads into one entry per CDR3 protein, no DNA. This sample carries 350,000 to 400,000 distinct CDR3 sequences, with 2.6% going to the ten biggest clones. The sequencing input was blood. The chain is built from TRBV7-2 and TRBJ2-7; the TCRdb D gene call, TRBD1, has no DNA to confirm it. This clonotype was obtained from a human donor with ulcerative colitis or Crohn's disease, or a healthy co-twin of an affected twin (not recorded which). The CDR3 here is CASSLGGRTLPYEQYF.